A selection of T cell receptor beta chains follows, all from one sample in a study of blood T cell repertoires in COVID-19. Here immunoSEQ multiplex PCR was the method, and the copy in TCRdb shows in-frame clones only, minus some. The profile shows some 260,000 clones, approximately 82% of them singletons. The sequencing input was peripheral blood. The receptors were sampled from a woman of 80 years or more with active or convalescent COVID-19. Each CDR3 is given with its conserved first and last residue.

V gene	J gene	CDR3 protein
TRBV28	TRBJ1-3	CASSRGGGSGNTIYF
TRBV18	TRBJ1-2	CASSPIQGVDYGYTF
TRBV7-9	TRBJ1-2	CASSPLNRGQYGYTF
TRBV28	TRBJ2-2	CASKGQGTGELFF
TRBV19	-	CASSIGRGTAFDEQFF
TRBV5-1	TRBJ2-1	CASSLAGTSRNEQFF
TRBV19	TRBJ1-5	CASSIGEVQPQHF
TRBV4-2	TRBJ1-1	CASSQLAGGEAEAFF
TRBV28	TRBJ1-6	CASKAQGAFYNSPLHF
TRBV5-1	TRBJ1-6	CASSLGGQGNSPLHF
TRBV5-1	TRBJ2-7	CASRRGHRGQGADEQYF
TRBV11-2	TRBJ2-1	CASSQSQLRRNEQFF